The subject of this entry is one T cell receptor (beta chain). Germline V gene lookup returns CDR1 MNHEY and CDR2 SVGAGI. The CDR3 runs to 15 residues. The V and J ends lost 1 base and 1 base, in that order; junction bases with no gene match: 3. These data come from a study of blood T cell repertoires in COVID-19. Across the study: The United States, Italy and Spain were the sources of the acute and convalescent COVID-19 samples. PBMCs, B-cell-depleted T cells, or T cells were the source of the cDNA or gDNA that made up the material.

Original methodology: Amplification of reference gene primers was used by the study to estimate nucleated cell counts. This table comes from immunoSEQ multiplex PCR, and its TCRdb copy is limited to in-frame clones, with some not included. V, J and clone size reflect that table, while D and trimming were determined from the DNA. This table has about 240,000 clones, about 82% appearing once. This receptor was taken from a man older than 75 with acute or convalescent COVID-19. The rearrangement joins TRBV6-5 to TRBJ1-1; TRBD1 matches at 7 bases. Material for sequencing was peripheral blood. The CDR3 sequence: CASSYFGTANTEAFF. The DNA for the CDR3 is TGTGCCAGCAGTTACTTCGGGACAGCGAACACTGAAGCTTTCTTT.